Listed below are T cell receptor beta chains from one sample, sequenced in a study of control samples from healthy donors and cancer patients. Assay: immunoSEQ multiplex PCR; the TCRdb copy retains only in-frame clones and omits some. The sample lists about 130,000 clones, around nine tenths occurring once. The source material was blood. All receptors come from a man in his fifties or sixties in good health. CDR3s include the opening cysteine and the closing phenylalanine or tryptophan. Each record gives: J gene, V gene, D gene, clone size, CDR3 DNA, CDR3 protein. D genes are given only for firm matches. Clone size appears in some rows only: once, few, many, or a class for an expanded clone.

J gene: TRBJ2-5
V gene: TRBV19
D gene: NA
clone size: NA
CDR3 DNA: TGTGCCAGTAGATCCGGGAAAGAGACCCAGTACTTC
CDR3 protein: CASRSGKETQYF

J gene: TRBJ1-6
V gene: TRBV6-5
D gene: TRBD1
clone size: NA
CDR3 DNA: TGTGCCAGCAGAGGGGACAGGGGGATTCTCCACTTT
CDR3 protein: CASRGDRGILHF

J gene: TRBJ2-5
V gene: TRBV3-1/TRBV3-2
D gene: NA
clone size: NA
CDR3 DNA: TGTGCCAGCAGCCAAGGATCAGTCCAAGAGACCCAGTACTTC
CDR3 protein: CASSQGSVQETQYF

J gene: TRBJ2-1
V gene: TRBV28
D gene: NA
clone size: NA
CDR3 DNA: TGTGCCAGCAGTTTAATACAGGGAGCCGCCAATGAGCAGTTCTTC
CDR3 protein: CASSLIQGAANEQFF

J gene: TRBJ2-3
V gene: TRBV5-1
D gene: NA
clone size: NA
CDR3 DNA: TGCGCCAGTTCCGAGGGGGAAGGGGGCACAGATACGCAGTATTTT
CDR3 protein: CASSEGEGGTDTQYF

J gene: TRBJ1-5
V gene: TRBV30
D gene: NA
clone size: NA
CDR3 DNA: TGTGCCTGGAGTGTACATGCAGGGGGCAATCAGCCCCAGCATTTT
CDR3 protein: CAWSVHAGGNQPQHF

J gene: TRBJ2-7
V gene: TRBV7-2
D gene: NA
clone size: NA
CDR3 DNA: TGTGCCAGCAGCGGGGACCCCTTCTACGAGCAGTACTTC
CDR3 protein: CASSGDPFYEQYF

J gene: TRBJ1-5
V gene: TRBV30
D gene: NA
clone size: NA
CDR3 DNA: TGTGCCTGGAGTGGGCAGGGGACGCTTAGGGGTCAGCCCCAGCATTTT
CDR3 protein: CAWSGQGTLRGQPQHF

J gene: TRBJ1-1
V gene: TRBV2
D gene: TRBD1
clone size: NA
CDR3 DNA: TGTGCCAGCAGTGAAAACAGGGGGTATACTGAAGCTTTCTTT
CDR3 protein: CASSENRGYTEAFF

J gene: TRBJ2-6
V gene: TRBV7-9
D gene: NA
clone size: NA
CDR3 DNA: TGTGCCAGCAGCTCGCTGTGGGGGAAAGGGGCCAACGTCCTGACTTTC
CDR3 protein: CASSSLWGKGANVLTF

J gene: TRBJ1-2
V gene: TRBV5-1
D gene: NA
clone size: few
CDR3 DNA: TGCGCCAGCAGCTTGGCCCCGGGAGGCTATGGCTACACCTTC
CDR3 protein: CASSLAPGGYGYTF

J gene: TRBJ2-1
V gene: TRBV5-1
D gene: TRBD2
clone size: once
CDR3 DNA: TGCGCCAGCAGCACTAGCGGGGCCTACAATGAGCAGTTCTTC
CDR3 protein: CASSTSGAYNEQFF

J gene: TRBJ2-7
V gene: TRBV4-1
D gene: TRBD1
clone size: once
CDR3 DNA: TGCGCCAGCAGCCAAGCGCCGGGACAGGGATACGAGCAGTACTTC
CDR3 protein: CASSQAPGQGYEQYF

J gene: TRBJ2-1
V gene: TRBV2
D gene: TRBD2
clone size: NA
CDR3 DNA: TGTGCCAGCAAGCAAGCGGGGATGAGCTCCTACAATGAGCAGTTCTTC
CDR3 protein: CASKQAGMSSYNEQFF

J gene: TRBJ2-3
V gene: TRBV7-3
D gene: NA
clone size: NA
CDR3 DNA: TGTGCCAGCAGCTCCGCAAACTTACCTGATACGCAGTATTTT
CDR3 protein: CASSSANLPDTQYF

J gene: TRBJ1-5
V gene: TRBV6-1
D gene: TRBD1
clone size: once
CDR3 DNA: TGTGCCAGCAGTGGACCGGGACAGAGATATAGCAATCAGCCCCAGCATTTT
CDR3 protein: CASSGPGQRYSNQPQHF